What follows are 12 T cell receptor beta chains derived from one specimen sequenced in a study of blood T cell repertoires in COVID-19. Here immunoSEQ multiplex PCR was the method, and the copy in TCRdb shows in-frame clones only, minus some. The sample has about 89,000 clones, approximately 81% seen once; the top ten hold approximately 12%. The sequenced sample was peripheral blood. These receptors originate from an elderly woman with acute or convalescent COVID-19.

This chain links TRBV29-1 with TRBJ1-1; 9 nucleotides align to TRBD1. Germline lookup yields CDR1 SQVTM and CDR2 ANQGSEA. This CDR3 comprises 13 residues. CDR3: CSARGQGNTEAFF. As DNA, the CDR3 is TGCAGTGCACGGGGACAGGGGAACACTGAAGCTTTCTTT.

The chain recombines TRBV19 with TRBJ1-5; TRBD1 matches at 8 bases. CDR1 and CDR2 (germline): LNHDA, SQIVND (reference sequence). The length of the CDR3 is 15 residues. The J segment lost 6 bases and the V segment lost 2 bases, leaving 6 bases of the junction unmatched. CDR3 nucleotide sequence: TGTGCCAGTAGTATACAGGGGGCTGGTGGTCAGCCCCAGCATTTT. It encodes CASSIQGAGGQPQHF.

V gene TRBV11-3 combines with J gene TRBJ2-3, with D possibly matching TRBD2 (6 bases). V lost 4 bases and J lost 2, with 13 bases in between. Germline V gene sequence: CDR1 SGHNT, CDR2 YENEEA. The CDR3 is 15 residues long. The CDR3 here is CASSSGGEYTDTQYF. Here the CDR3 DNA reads TGTGCCAGCAGCTCAGGCGGGGAGTACACAGATACGCAGTATTTT.

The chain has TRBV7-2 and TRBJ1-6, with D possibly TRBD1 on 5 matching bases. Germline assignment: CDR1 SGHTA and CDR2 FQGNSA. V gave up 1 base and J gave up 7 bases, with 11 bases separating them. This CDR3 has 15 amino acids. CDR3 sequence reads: CASSLVRQGNSPLHF. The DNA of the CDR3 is TGTGCCAGCAGCTTAGTTAGGCAGGGAAATTCACCCCTCCACTTT.

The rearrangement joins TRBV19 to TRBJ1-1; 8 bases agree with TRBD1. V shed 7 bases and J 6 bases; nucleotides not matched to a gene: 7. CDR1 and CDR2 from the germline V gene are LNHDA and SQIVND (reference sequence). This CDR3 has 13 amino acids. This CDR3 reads CASTKTGVAEAFF. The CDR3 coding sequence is TGTGCCAGTACGAAGACAGGGGTTGCTGAAGCTTTCTTT.

The CDR3 DNA reads TGTGCCACCAGCAGAGGACATAGCGGGGGGGCAGGAGAGACCCAGTACTTC. Translating gives CATSRGHSGGAGETQYF. This chain uses TRBV15 with TRBJ2-5, with 11 bases fitting TRBD2. Trimming at V came to 1 base and at J to 4 bases, leaving 8 bases not matched to a gene. Germline V lookup: CDR1 LNHNV, CDR2 YYDKDF (reference sequence). The CDR3 is made up of 17 amino acids. Full variable domain (missing parts from reference TRBV15 and TRBJ2-5): DAMVIQNPRYQVTQFGKPVTLSCSQTLNHNVMYWYQQKSSQAPKLLFHYYDKDFNNEADTPDNFQSRRPNTSFCFLDIRSPGLGDTAMYLCATSRGHSGGAGETQYFGPGTRLLVL.

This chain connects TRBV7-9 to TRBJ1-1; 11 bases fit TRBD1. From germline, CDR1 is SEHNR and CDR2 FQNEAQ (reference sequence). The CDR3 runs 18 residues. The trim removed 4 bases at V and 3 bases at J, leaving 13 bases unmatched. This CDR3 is CASSSLPGQGELDTEAFF. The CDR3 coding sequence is TGTGCCAGCAGCTCGCTCCCGGGACAGGGGGAGCTGGACACTGAAGCTTTCTTT.

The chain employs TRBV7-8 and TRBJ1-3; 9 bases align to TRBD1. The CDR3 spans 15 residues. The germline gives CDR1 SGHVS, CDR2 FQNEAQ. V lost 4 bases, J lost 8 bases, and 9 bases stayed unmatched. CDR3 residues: CASSSAGTGLHTIYF. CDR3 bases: TGTGCCAGCAGCTCGGCCGGGACAGGGTTACACACCATATATTTT.

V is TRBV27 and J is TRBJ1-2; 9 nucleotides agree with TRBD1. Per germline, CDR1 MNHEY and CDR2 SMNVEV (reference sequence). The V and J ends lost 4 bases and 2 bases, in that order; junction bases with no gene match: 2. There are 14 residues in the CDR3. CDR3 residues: CASSSGQGNYGYTF. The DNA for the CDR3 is TGTGCCAGCAGTTCCGGACAGGGGAACTATGGCTACACCTTC.

The CDR3 region is CASSRQVLNSPLHF. Written as DNA, the CDR3 is TGTGCCAGCAGCCGACAGGTCCTTAATTCACCCCTCCACTTT. This rearrangement joins TRBV6-5 to TRBJ1-6; D perhaps matches TRBD1 (6 bases). The CDR3 sequence is 14 residues long. Trimming removed 6 bases at V and 6 bases at J, with 12 bases between. Germline CDR1 MNHEY, CDR2 SVGAGI.

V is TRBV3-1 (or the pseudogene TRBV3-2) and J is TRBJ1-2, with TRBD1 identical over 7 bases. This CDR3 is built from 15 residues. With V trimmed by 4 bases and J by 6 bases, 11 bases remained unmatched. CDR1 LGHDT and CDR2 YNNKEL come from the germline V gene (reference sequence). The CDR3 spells CASSPYRGTGDGYTF. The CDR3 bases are TGTGCCAGCAGCCCTTACCGTGGCACAGGGGATGGCTACACCTTC.

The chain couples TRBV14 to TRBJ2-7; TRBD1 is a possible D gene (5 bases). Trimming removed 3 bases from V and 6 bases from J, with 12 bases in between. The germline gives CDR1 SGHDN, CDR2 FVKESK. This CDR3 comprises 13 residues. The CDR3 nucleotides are TGTGCCAGCAGCCAGAATCCAGGGTTCGAGCAGTACGTC. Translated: CASSQNPGFEQYV.